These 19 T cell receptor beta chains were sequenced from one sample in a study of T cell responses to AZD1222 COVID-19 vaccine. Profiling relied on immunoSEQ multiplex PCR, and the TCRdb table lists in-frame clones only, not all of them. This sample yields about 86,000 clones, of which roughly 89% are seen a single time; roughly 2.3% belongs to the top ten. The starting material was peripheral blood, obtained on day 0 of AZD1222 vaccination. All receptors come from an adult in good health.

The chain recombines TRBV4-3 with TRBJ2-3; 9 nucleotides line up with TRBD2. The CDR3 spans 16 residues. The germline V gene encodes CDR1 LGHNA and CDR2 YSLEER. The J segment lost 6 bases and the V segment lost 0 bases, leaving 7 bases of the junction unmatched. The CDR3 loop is CASSQDLSGGSDTQYF. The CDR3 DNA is TGCGCCAGCAGCCAAGATTTAAGCGGGGGGTCTGATACGCAGTATTTT.

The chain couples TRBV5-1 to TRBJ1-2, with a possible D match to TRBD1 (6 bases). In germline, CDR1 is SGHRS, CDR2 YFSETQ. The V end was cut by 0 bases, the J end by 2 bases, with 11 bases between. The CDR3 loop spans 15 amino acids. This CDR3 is CASSLGGGENYGYTF. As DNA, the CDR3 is TGCGCCAGCAGCTTGGGAGGGGGAGAAAACTATGGCTACACCTTC.

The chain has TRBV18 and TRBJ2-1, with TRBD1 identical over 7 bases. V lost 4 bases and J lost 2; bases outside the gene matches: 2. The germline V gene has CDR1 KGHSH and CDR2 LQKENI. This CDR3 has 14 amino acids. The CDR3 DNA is TGTGCCAGCTCACGGGACAGTACCTACAATGAGCAGTTCTTC. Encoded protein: CASSRDSTYNEQFF.

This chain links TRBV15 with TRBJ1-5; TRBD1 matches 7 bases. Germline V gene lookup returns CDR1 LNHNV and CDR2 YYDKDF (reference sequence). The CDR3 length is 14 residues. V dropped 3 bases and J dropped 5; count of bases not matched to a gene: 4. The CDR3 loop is CATSSPGTDQPQHF. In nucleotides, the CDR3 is TGTGCCACCAGCAGTCCCGGGACAGATCAGCCCCAGCATTTT.

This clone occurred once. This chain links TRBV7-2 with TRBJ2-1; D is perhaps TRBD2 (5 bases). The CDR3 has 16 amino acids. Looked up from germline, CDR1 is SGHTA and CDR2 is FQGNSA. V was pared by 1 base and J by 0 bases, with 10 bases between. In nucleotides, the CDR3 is TGTGCCAGCAGCTTAGTTCCCCGGGGCTCCTACAATGAGCAGTTCTTC. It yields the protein CASSLVPRGSYNEQFF.

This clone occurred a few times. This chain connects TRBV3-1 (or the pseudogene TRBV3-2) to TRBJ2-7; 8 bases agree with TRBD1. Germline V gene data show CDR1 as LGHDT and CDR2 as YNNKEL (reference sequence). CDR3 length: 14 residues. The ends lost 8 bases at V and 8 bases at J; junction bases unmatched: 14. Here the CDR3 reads CASFPRDRWTKQYF. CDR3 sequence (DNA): TGTGCCAGCTTCCCCCGGGACAGGTGGACTAAGCAGTACTTC.

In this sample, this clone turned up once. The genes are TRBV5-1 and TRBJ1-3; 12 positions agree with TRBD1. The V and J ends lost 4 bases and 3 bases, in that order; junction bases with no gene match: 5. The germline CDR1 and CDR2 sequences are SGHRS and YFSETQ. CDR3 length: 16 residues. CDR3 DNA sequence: TGCGCCAGCAGCACGGGACAGGGGGCCGGTGGAAACACCATATATTTT. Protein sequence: CASSTGQGAGGNTIYF.

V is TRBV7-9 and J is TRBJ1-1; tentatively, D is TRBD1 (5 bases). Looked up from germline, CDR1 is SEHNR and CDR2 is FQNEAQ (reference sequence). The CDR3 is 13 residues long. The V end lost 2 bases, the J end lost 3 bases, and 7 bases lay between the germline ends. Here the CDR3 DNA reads TGTGCCAGCAGCTTATCCAGGGACACTGAAGCTTTCTTT. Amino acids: CASSLSRDTEAFF.

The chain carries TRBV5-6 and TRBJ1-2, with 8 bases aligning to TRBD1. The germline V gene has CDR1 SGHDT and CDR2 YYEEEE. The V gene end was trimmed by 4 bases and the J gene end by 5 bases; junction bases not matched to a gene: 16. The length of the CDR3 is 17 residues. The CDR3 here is CASSTLDRVKVGYGYTF. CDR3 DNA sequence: TGTGCCAGCAGCACCCTGGACAGGGTCAAGGTTGGTTATGGCTACACCTTC.

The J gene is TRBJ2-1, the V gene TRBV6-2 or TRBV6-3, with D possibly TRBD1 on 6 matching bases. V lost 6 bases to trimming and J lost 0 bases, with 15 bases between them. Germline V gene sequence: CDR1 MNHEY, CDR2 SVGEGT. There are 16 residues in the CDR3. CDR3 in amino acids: CASSAGTQSSYNEQFF. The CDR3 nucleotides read TGTGCCAGCAGCGCCGGGACACAGAGCTCCTACAATGAGCAGTTCTTC.

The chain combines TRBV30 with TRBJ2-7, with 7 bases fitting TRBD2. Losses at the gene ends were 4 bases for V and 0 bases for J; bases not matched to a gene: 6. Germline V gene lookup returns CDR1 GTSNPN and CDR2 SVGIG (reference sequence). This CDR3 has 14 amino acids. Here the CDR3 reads CAWTAGESSYEQYF. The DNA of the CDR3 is TGTGCCTGGACCGCGGGGGAAAGCTCCTACGAGCAGTACTTC. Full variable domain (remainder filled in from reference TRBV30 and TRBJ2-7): SQTIHQWPATLVQPVGSPLSLECTVEGTSNPNLYWYRQAAGRGLQLLFYSVGIGQISSEVPQNLSASRPQDRQFILSSKKLLLSDSGFYLCAWTAGESSYEQYFGPGTRLTVT.

CDR3 protein: CASSIAGTGATGELFF. The CDR3 region has the DNA TGTGCCAGTAGTATAGCCGGGACAGGGGCCACCGGGGAGCTGTTTTTT. V and J are TRBV19 and TRBJ2-2; 10 nucleotides line up with TRBD1. Germline V lookup: CDR1 LNHDA, CDR2 SQIVND (reference sequence). Trimming took 1 base from V and 4 from J; bases not matched to a gene: 3. This CDR3 spans 16 amino acids.

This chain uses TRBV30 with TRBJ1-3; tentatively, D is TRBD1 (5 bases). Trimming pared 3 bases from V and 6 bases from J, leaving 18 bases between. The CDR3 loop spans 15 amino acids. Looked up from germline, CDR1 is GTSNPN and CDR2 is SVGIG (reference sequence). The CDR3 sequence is CAWSWQRGFQNTIYF. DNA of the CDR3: TGTGCCTGGAGCTGGCAACGGGGCTTTCAAAACACCATATATTTT.

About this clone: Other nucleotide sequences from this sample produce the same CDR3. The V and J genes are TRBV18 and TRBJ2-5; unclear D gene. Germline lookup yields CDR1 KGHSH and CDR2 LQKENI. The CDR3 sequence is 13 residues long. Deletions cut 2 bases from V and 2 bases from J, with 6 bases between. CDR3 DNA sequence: TGTGCCAGCTCACCAGGCCTACAAGAGACCCAGTACTTC. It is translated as CASSPGLQETQYF.

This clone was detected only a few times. CDR3 loop: CASSYNGGGRVGETQYF. The CDR3 nucleotides read TGTGCCAGCAGTTACAACGGAGGGGGCCGAGTGGGAGAGACCCAGTACTTC. V gene TRBV6-2 or TRBV6-3 combines with J gene TRBJ2-5, with D possibly being TRBD1 (7 bases). This CDR3 region has 17 residues. From germline, CDR1 is MNHEY and CDR2 SVGEGT. Trimming shortened V by 2 bases and J by 4 bases, and 20 bases separated the two germline ends.

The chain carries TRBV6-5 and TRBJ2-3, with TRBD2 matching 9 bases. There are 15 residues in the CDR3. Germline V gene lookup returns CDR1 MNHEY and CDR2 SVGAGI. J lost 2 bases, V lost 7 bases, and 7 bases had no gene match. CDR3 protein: CASTLTSGITDTQYF. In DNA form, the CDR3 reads TGTGCCAGCACCTTGACTAGCGGTATCACAGATACGCAGTATTTT.

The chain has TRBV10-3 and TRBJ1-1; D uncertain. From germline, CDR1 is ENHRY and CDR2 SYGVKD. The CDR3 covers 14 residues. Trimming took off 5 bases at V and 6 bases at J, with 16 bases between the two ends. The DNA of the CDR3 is TGTGCCATCAGTCTTGACACCTCCAAGCCTGAAGCTTTCTTT. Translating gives CAISLDTSKPEAFF.

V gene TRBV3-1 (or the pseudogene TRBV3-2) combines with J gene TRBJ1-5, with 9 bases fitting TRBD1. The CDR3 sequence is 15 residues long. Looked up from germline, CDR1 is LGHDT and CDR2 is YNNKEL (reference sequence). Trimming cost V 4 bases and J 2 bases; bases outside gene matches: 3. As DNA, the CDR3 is TGTGCCAGCAGCCCACAGGGGGCGTGCAATCAGCCCCAGCATTTT. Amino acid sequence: CASSPQGACNQPQHF.

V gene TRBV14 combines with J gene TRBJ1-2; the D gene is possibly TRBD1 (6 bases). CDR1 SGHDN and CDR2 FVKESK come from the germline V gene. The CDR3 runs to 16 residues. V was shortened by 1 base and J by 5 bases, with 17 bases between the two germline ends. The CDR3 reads CASSQGSAGAGYGYTF. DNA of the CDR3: TGTGCCAGCAGCCAAGGGTCTGCGGGGGCAGGGTATGGCTACACCTTC.